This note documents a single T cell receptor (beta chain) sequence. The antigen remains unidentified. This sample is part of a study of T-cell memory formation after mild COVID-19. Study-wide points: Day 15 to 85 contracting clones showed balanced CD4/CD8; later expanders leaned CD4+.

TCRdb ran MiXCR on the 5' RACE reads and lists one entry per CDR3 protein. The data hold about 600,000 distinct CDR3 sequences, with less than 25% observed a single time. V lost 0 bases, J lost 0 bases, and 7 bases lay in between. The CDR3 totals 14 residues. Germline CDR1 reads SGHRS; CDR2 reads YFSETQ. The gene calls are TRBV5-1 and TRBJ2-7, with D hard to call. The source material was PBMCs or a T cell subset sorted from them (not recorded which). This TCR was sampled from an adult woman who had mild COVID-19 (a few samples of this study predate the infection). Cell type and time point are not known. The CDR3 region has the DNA TGCGCCAGCAGCTTGGAAGCGAACTCCTACGAGCAGTACTTC. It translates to CASSLEANSYEQYF. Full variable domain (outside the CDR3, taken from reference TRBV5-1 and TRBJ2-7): KAGVTQTPRYLIKTRGQQVTLSCSPISGHRSVSWYQQTPGQGLQFLFEYFSETQRNKGNFPGRFSGRQFSNSRSEMNVSTLELGDSALYLCASSLEANSYEQYFGPGTRLTVT.